This TCR beta chain stems from a study of T cell responses to AZD1222 COVID-19 vaccine. Study-wide background: Second-dose intervals near 4 or 12 weeks were combined. General study results and limits: When two AZD1222 doses had been given, Spike-specific TCR breadth and depth rose. Repertoire samples came only from after the peak T cell response. Only 5 or 6 people who got AZD1222 tested seropositive at baseline.

As to this clone: The antigen remains undetermined.

Between the trimmed V and J ends, which lost 0 bases and 0 bases, there was a span of 3 bases. Looked up from germline, CDR1 is KGHSH and CDR2 is LQKENI. The CDR3 has 15 residues. The repertoire was sequenced with immunoSEQ multiplex PCR; TCRdb's copy has only in-frame clones and lacks some. Found here are about 140,000 clones, more than 90% of them singletons; the top ten hold 1.6%. V gene TRBV18 combines with J gene TRBJ1-6; D unresolved. The receptor comes from an adult in good health. The material was peripheral blood, obtained on day 0 of AZD1222 vaccination. The CDR3 spells CASSPPSSYNSPLHF. The CDR3 coding sequence is TGTGCCAGCTCACCACCGAGCTCCTATAATTCACCCCTCCACTTT. The whole variable domain, remainder taken from reference TRBV18 and TRBJ1-6, is NAGVMQNPRHLVRRRGQEARLRCSPMKGHSHVYWYRQLPEEGLKFMVYLQKENIIDESGMPKERFSAEFPKEGPSILRIQQVVRGDSAAYFCASSPPSSYNSPLHFGNGTRLTVT.